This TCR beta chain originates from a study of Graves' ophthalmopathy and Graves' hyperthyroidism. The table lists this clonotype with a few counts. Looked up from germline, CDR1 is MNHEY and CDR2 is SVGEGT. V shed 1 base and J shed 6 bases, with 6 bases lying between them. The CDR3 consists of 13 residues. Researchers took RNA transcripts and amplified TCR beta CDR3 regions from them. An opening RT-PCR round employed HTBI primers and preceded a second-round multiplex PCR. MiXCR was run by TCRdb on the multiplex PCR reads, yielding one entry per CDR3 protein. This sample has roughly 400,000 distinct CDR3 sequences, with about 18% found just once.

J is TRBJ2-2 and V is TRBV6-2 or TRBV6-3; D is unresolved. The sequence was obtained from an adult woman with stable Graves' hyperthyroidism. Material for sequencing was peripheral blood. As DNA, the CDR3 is TGTGCCAGCAGTTACTGGAGAGCCGGGGAGCTGTTTTTT. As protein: CASSYWRAGELFF.